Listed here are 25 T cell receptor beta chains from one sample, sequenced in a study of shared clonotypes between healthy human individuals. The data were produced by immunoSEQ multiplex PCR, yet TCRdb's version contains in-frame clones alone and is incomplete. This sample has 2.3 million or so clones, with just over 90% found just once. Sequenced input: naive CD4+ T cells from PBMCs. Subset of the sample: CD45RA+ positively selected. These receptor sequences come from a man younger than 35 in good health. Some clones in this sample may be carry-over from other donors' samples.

This CDR3 is CASSLFQVAGEVAGELFF. The CDR3, as DNA: TGTGCCAGCAGCTTATTTCAGGTTGCGGGAGAGGTGGCCGGGGAGCTGTTTTTT. The chain joins TRBV7-9 to TRBJ2-2; 7 bases fit TRBD2. Germline V gene lookup returns CDR1 SEHNR and CDR2 FQNEAQ (reference sequence). The CDR3 sequence is 18 residues long. The ends lost 2 bases at V and 6 bases at J; junction bases unmatched: 15.

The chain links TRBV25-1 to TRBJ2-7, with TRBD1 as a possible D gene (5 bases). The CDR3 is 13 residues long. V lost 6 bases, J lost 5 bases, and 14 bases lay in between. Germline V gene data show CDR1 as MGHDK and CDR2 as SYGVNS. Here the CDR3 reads CASSYGAIHEQYF. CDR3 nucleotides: TGTGCCAGCAGCTATGGGGCAATCCACGAGCAGTACTTC.

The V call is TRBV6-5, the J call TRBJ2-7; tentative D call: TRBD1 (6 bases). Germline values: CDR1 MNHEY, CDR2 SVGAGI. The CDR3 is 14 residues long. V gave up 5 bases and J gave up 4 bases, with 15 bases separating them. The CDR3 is CASSNQGLEYEQYF. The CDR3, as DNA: TGTGCCAGCAGTAATCAGGGGTTGGAATACGAGCAGTACTTC.

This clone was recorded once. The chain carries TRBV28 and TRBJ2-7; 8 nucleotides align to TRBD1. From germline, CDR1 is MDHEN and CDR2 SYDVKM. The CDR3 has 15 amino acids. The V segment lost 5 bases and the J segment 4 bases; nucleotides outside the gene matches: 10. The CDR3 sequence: CASSPQSGGVYEQYF. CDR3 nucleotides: TGTGCCAGCAGTCCCCAATCAGGGGGCGTTTACGAGCAGTACTTC.

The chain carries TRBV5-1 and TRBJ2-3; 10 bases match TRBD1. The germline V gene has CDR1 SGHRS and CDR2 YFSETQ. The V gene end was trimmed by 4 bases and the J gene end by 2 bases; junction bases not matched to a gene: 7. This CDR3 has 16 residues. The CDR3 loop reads CASSETGTGVTDTQYF. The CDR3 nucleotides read TGCGCCAGCAGCGAAACCGGGACAGGGGTCACAGATACGCAGTATTTT.

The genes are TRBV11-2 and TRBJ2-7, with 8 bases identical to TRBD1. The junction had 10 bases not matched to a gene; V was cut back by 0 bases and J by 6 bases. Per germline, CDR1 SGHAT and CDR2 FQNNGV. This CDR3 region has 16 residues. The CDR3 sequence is CASSLDPNRGAFEQYF. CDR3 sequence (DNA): TGTGCCAGCAGCTTAGATCCAAACAGGGGGGCCTTCGAGCAGTACTTC.

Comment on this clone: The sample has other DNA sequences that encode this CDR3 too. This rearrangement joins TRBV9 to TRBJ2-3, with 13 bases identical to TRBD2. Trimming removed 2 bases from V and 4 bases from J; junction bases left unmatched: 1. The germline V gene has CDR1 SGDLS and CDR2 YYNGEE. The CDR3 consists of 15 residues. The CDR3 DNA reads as TGTGCCAGCAGCGTGGGACTAGCGGGACCAGATACGCAGTATTTT. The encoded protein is CASSVGLAGPDTQYF.

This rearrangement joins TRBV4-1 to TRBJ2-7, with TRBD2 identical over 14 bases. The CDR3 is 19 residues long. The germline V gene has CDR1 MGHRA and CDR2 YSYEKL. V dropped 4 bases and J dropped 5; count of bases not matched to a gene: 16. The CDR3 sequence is CASSRPGTSGGPFSHEQYF. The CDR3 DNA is TGCGCCAGCAGCCGCCCGGGGACTAGCGGGGGCCCCTTTTCCCACGAGCAGTACTTC.

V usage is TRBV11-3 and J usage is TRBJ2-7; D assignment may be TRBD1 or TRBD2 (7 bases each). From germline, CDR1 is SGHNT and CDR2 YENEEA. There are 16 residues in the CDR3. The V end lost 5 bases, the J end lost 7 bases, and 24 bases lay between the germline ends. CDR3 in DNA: TGTGCCAGCAGCCCAAACCAGACAGGGACTACAGGTGAGCAGTACTTC. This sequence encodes CASSPNQTGTTGEQYF.

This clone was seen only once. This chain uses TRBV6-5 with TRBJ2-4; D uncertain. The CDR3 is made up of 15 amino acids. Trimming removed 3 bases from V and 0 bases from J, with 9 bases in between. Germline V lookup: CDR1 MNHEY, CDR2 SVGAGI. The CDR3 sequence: CASSYNRKAKNIQYF. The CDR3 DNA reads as TGTGCCAGCAGTTATAACAGAAAAGCCAAAAACATTCAGTACTTC.

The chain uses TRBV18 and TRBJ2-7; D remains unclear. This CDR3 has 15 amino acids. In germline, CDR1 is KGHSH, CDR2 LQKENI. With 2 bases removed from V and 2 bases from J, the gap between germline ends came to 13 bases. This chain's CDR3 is CASSPISSQPYEQYF. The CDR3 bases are TGTGCCAGCTCACCAATCAGTTCACAGCCCTACGAGCAGTACTTC. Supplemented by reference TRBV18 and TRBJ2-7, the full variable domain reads NAGVMQNPRHLVRRRGQEARLRCSPMKGHSHVYWYRQLPEEGLKFMVYLQKENIIDESGMPKERFSAEFPKEGPSILRIQQVVRGDSAAYFCASSPISSQPYEQYFGPGTRLTVT.

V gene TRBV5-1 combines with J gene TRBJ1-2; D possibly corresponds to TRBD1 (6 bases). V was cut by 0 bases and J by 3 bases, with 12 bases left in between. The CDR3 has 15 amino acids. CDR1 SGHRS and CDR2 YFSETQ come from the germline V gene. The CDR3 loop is CASSLAKGEDYGYTF. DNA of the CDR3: TGCGCCAGCAGCTTGGCCAAGGGGGAAGACTATGGCTACACCTTC.

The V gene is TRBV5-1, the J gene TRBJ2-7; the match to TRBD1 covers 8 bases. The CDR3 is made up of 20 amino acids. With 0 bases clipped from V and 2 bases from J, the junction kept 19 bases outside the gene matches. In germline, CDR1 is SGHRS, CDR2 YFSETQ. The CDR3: CASSLGSRQGLMVTTYEQYF. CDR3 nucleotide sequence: TGCGCCAGCAGCTTGGGGTCGAGACAGGGGCTAATGGTGACAACCTACGAGCAGTACTTC.

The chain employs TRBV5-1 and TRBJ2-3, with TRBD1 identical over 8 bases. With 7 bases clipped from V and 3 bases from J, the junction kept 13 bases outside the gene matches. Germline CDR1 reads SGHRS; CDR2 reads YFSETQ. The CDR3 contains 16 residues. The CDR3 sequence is CASATGGRGQTDTQYF. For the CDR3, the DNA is TGCGCCAGCGCCACCGGTGGCAGGGGGCAAACAGATACGCAGTATTTT.

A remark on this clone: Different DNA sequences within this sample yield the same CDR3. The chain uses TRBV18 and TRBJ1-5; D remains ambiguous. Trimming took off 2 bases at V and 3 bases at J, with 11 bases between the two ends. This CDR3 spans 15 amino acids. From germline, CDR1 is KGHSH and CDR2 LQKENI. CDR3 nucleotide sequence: TGTGCCAGCTCACCATCCACCGGGGACAATCAGCCCCAGCATTTT. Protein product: CASSPSTGDNQPQHF.

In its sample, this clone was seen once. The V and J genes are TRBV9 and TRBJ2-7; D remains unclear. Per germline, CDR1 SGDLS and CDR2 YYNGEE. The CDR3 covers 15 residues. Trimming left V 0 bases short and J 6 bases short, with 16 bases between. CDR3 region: CASSVDVGVPREQYF. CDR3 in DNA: TGTGCCAGCAGCGTAGATGTGGGCGTGCCGCGCGAGCAGTACTTC.

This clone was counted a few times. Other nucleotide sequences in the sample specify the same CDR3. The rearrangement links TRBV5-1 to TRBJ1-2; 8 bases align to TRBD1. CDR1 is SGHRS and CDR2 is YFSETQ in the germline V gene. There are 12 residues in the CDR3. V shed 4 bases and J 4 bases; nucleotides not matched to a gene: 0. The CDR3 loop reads CASSGQGYGYTF. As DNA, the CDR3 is TGCGCCAGCAGCGGACAGGGCTATGGCTACACCTTC. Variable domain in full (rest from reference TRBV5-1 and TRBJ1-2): KAGVTQTPRYLIKTRGQQVTLSCSPISGHRSVSWYQQTPGQGLQFLFEYFSETQRNKGNFPGRFSGRQFSNSRSEMNVSTLELGDSALYLCASSGQGYGYTFGSGTRLTVV.

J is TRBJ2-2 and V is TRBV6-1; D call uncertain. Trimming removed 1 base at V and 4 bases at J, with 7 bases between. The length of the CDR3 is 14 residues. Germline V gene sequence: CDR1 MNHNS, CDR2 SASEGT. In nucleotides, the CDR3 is TGTGCCAGCAGTGAAGGACTCATCACCGGGGAGCTGTTTTTT. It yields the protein CASSEGLITGELFF.

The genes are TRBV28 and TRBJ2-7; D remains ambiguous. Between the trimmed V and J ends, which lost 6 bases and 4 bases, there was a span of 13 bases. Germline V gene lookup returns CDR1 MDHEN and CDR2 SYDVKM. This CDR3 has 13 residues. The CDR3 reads CASSQTPRYEQYF. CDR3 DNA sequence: TGTGCCAGCAGCCAAACCCCTAGATACGAGCAGTACTTC.

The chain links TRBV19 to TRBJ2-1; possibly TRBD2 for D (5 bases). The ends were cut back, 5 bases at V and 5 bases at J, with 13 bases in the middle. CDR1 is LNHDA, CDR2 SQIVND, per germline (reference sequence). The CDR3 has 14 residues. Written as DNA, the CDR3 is TGTGCCAGTAGTGTCTGGCGGGCCGACAATGAGCAGTTCTTC. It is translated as CASSVWRADNEQFF.

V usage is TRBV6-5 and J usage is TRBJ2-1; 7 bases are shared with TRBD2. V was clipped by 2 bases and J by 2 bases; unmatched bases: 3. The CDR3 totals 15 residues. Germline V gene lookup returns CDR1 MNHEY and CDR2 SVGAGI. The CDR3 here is CASSYRREPYNEQFF. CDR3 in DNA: TGTGCCAGCAGTTACCGGCGGGAGCCCTACAATGAGCAGTTCTTC.

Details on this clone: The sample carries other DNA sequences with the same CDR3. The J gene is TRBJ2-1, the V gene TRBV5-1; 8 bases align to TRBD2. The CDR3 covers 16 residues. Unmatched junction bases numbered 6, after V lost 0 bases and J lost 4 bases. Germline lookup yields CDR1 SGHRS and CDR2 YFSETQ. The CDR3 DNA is TGCGCCAGCAGCTTGGACCCTAGCGGGTCATACAATGAGCAGTTCTTC. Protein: CASSLDPSGSYNEQFF.

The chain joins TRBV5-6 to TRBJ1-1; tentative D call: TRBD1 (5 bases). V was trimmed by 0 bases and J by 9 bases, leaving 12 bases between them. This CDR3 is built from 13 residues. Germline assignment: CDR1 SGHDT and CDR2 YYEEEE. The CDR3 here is CASSLERDGKAFF. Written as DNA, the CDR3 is TGTGCCAGCAGCTTGGAACGGGACGGTAAAGCTTTCTTT.

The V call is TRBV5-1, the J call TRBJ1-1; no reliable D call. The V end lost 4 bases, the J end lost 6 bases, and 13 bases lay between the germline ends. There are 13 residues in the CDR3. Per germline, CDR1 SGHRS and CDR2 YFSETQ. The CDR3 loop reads CASSTDGTPEAFF. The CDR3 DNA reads TGCGCCAGCAGCACCGACGGAACCCCTGAAGCTTTCTTT.

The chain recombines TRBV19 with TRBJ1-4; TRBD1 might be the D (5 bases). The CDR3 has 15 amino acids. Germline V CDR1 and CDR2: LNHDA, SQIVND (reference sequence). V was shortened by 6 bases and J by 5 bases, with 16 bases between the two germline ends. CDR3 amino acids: CASSTPDSQNEKLFF. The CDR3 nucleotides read TGTGCCAGTAGCACTCCCGACAGTCAGAATGAAAAACTGTTTTTT.